This T cell receptor (beta chain) was profiled in a study of cytomegalovirus exposure and HLA in healthy donors. Regarding the study as a whole: Reportedly, cytomegalovirus status was diagnosed with high sensitivity and specificity. Common viral pathogens (according to a later analysis) appeared linked to several of the most significant clusters.

On this clone itself: The antigen remains undetermined.

Vbeta (60) and Jbeta (13) primers were used in the PCR. This table comes from immunoSEQ multiplex PCR, and its TCRdb copy is limited to in-frame clones, with some not included. The sample consists of fewer than 80,000 clones, roughly 77% of them appearing once. When sampled, the donors appeared nominally healthy, though they likely had unrecorded immune exposures. The specimen was PBMCs. The receptor was derived from a woman aged 25 to 45 in good health and CMV-seronegative.

CDR3 coding DNA: TGTGCCAGCGGTCCCAGCGGGAGGCCTCCCTACGAGCAGTACTTC. Its translation is CASGPSGRPPYEQYF. This chain connects TRBV28 to TRBJ2-7; 9 positions match TRBD2. The CDR3 runs 15 residues. Per the germline V gene, CDR1 is MDHEN and CDR2 is SYDVKM. V lost 8 bases to trimming and J lost 2 bases; unmatched junction nucleotides: 10.